The sequence of this TCR beta chain was determined in a study of Tregs in tolerant kidney transplant recipients. Study findings and constraints: The most relevant donor-specific Treg TCRbeta repertoire apparently came from expansion with activated donor B cells.

Generated by immunoSEQ multiplex PCR, the TCRdb table keeps only in-frame clones and is missing some. In the table there are 200,000 to 300,000 clones, approximately 83% of which are singletons. Unstimulated regulatory T cells (CD4+CD25+CD127-), CD4+CD25- non-regulatory cells, CD4 and CD8 cells were FACS-sorted from thawed PBMCs. As to this clone: Its antigen remains unknown.

Trimming pared 5 bases from V and 8 bases from J, leaving 15 bases between. Germline lookup yields CDR1 SEHNR and CDR2 FQNEAQ (reference sequence). The CDR3 contains 13 residues. Sequencing input: CD4+ T cells from blood. The chain combines TRBV7-9 with TRBJ1-2; D not resolved. This sequence was found in a human donor in good health. The DNA for the CDR3 is TGTGCCAGCAGCGCCTTGAAGAATTCCGGCTACACCTTC. This sequence encodes CASSALKNSGYTF.